This is a list of T cell receptor beta chains from one sample in a study of shared clonotypes between healthy human individuals. Assay used: immunoSEQ multiplex PCR; TCRdb lists only in-frame clones, some missing. The sample lists roughly 1,500,000 clones, 95% to 99% occurring once. The specimen sequenced was naive CD4+ T cells sorted from blood. Receptors were obtained from a man between 25 and 39 years old in good health. The CDR3 runs from the conserved cysteine through the conserved F or W. Fields, in order: J gene, clone size, D gene, V gene, CDR3 protein, CDR3 DNA. The D gene is left open where the match is weak. Expanded clones are given a class, and other clones once, few, many or no size at all.

>TRBJ1-2|.|.|TRBV6-6
CASSFRTAGYTF
TGTGCCAGCAGTTTCCGGACAGCAGGTTACACCTTC
>TRBJ1-5|.|TRBD1|TRBV10-3
CATTQGAGNQPQHF
TGTGCCACAACACAGGGGGCAGGCAATCAGCCCCAGCATTTT
>TRBJ1-2|.|.|TRBV7-9
CASSLEAGYGYTF
TGTGCCAGCAGCTTAGAGGCAGGGTATGGCTACACCTTC
>TRBJ1-1|.|.|TRBV7-9
CASSADSLNTEAFF
TGTGCCAGCAGCGCCGACAGTCTGAACACTGAAGCTTTCTTT
>TRBJ2-1|.|.|TRBV11-3
CASSLASNEQFF
TGTGCCAGCAGCTTGGCATCCAATGAGCAGTTCTTC
>TRBJ2-2|.|TRBD2|TRBV27
CASSSGGRAGELFF
TGTGCCAGCAGTTCTGGTGGGAGGGCCGGGGAGCTGTTTTTT
>TRBJ2-7|.|.|TRBV2
CASEGRGNYEQYF
TGTGCCAGCGAGGGCAGGGGTAATTACGAGCAGTACTTC
>TRBJ2-7|.|TRBD1|TRBV6-1
CASRTGSNEQYF
TGTGCCAGCAGGACAGGGTCGAACGAGCAGTACTTC
>TRBJ1-1|.|.|TRBV9
CASSVAGLNTEAFF
TGTGCCAGCAGCGTAGCAGGGTTGAACACTGAAGCTTTCTTT
>TRBJ2-2|.|TRBD1|TRBV11-2
CASSFPGQGRTGELFF
TGTGCCAGCAGCTTTCCGGGACAGGGTCGCACCGGGGAGCTGTTTTTT
>TRBJ2-2|.|.|TRBV7-3
CASTQNGRSGELFF
TGTGCCAGCACCCAAAACGGGCGAAGCGGGGAGCTGTTTTTT
>TRBJ2-3|.|TRBD2|TRBV4-2
CASSQVAGEEDTQYF
TGTGCCAGCAGCCAAGTAGCGGGAGAGGAAGATACGCAGTATTTT
>TRBJ2-7|.|.|TRBV5-1
CASSSTGSNSYEQYF
TGCGCCAGCAGCTCCACAGGGAGCAACTCCTACGAGCAGTACTTC
>TRBJ2-7|.|TRBD1|TRBV2
CASRGQTYEQYF
TGTGCCAGCAGGGGACAGACTTACGAGCAGTACTTC
>TRBJ1-1|.|.|TRBV6-4
CASRNGNTEAFF
TGTGCCAGCAGAAACGGGAACACTGAAGCTTTCTTT
>TRBJ2-1|.|TRBD1|TRBV5-1
CASSTGTGWSSYNEQFF
TGCGCCAGCAGCACCGGGACAGGCTGGAGCTCCTACAATGAGCAGTTCTTC
>TRBJ1-4|.|TRBD1|TRBV19
CASSILYPGQSNEKLFF
TGTGCCAGTAGTATTCTGTACCCGGGACAGTCAAATGAAAAACTGTTTTTT
>TRBJ2-3|.|.|TRBV7-9
CASSLATDTQYF
TGTGCCAGCAGCTTAGCGACAGATACGCAGTATTTT
>TRBJ2-7|.|TRBD1|TRBV5-5
CASSLAGTGLNEQYF
TGTGCCAGCAGCTTGGCCGGGACAGGGTTAAACGAGCAGTACTTC
>TRBJ1-2|.|.|TRBV18
CASSPLLEGYTF
TGTGCCAGCTCACCACTCTTAGAGGGCTACACCTTC
>TRBJ2-1|.|.|TRBV6-5
CASAAAGYNEQFF
TGTGCCAGCGCGGCGGCGGGCTACAATGAGCAGTTCTTC
>TRBJ2-7|.|TRBD2|TRBV7-2
CASRGGGNSYEQYF
TGTGCCAGCAGGGGCGGGGGGAATTCCTACGAGCAGTACTTC
>TRBJ2-2|.|.|TRBV18
CASSPPRRNTGELFF
TGTGCCAGCTCACCCCCGCGGAGGAACACCGGGGAGCTGTTTTTT
>TRBJ1-1|.|.|TRBV14
CASSQVRGVAFF
TGTGCCAGCAGCCAAGTCCGGGGGGTAGCTTTCTTT
>TRBJ1-2|.|.|TRBV29-1
CSATLHGQTF
TGCAGCGCCACACTGCATGGCCAGACCTTC
>TRBJ2-2|.|.|TRBV25-1
CASSVANTGELFF
TGTGCCAGCAGTGTGGCAAACACCGGGGAGCTGTTTTTT
>TRBJ2-1|once|TRBD1|TRBV13
CASSPNLMDRGSYNEQFF
TGTGCCAGCAGCCCAAACCTGATGGACAGGGGCTCCTACAATGAGCAGTTCTTC
>TRBJ2-1|.|TRBD2|TRBV29-1
CSVEDHEAGGFNEQFF
TGCAGCGTTGAAGATCATGAAGCGGGAGGGTTCAATGAGCAGTTCTTC
>TRBJ2-7|.|TRBD2|TRBV18
CASSLTTSGNAYEQYF
TGTGCCAGCTCACTCACGACTAGCGGGAACGCCTACGAGCAGTACTTC
>TRBJ2-7|.|.|TRBV5-1
CASSLGQVYEQYF
TGCGCCAGCAGCTTGGGACAGGTCTACGAGCAGTACTTC
>TRBJ2-7|.|.|TRBV21-1
CASSKGHKGGPGEQYF
TGTGCCAGCAGCAAAGGCCACAAGGGAGGGCCGGGTGAGCAGTACTTC
>TRBJ1-1|.|TRBD1|TRBV10-3
CAITPGQGQGTEAFF
TGTGCCATCACCCCGGGACAGGGCCAAGGCACTGAAGCTTTCTTT
>TRBJ2-3|.|.|TRBV14
CASSQTLLSDTQYF
TGTGCCAGCAGCCAGACGTTGCTCTCAGATACGCAGTATTTT
>TRBJ1-1|.|TRBD1|TRBV18
CASSRGQTNTEAFF
TGTGCCAGCTCACGGGGACAGACAAACACTGAAGCTTTCTTT
>TRBJ2-5|.|.|TRBV5-1
CASSLGTGEETQYF
TGCGCCAGCAGCTTGGGAACAGGAGAAGAGACCCAGTACTTC
>TRBJ2-7|once|.|TRBV18
CASSRRGGEQYF
TGTGCCAGCTCACGGAGAGGGGGGGAGCAGTACTTC
>TRBJ1-1|.|TRBD1|TRBV7-2
CASSSQGAGTYTEAFF
TGTGCCAGCAGCTCACAGGGGGCCGGAACGTACACTGAAGCTTTCTTT
>TRBJ1-1|.|.|TRBV14
CASSHWEREAFF
TGTGCCAGCAGCCATTGGGAGCGTGAAGCTTTCTTT
>TRBJ1-5|.|TRBD1|TRBV30
CAWTGGGNQPQHF
TGTGCCTGGACAGGGGGAGGAAATCAGCCCCAGCATTTT
>TRBJ1-2|.|.|TRBV11-2
CASSPQGNYGYTF
TGTGCCAGCAGCCCCCAGGGGAACTATGGCTACACCTTC
>TRBJ2-3|.|TRBD2|TRBV5-1
CASSLGTSGTDTQYF
TGCGCCAGCAGCTTGGGGACTAGCGGAACAGATACGCAGTATTTT
>TRBJ2-1|once|TRBD1|TRBV6-5
CASSPDRGAHNEQFF
TGTGCCAGCAGTCCGGACAGGGGCGCCCACAATGAGCAGTTCTTC
>TRBJ1-5|.|.|TRBV9
CASRVYSTGNSNQPQHF
TGTGCCAGCAGAGTCTATTCAACAGGGAATAGCAATCAGCCCCAGCATTTT
>TRBJ2-2|once|.|TRBV5-5
CASSLVLNTGELFF
TGTGCCAGCAGCTTAGTCCTCAACACCGGGGAGCTGTTTTTT
>TRBJ2-1|.|TRBD2|TRBV11-2
CASSSGVLAGISNEQFF
TGTGCCAGCAGCTCCGGGGTGCTAGCGGGGATTAGCAATGAGCAGTTCTTC
>TRBJ2-7|.|.|TRBV29-1
CSVESGYEQYF
TGCAGCGTTGAATCGGGGTACGAGCAGTACTTC
>TRBJ2-7|.|TRBD2|TRBV5-4
CASSLQAGAFSEQYF
TGTGCCAGCAGCTTGCAAGCGGGAGCCTTCAGCGAGCAGTACTTC
>TRBJ2-5|once|.|TRBV7-2
CASSLLWQETQYF
TGTGCCAGCAGCTTGTTATGGCAAGAGACCCAGTACTTC
>TRBJ2-3|.|.|TRBV18
CASSPREGGTDTQYF
TGTGCCAGCTCACCACGGGAAGGGGGCACAGATACGCAGTATTTT
>TRBJ2-3|.|.|TRBV7-2
CASSQIPGDTQYF
TGTGCCAGCAGCCAGATACCAGGAGATACGCAGTATTTT
>TRBJ1-5|.|.|TRBV7-8
CASSLDWDFSVHYSNQPQHF
TGTGCCAGCAGCTTAGATTGGGACTTTAGCGTCCATTATAGCAATCAGCCCCAGCATTTT
>TRBJ2-1|.|.|TRBV11-3
CASSEGVSSYNEQFF
TGTGCCAGCAGCGAGGGGGTAAGCTCCTACAATGAGCAGTTCTTC
>TRBJ2-1|.|TRBD1|TRBV19
CASSTPGPGGLNEQFF
TGTGCCAGTAGTACACCCGGGCCAGGGGGCCTGAATGAGCAGTTCTTC
>TRBJ1-4|.|.|TRBV5-1
CASSLAGVNEKLFF
TGCGCCAGCAGCTTGGCCGGGGTAAATGAAAAACTGTTTTTT
>TRBJ2-3|.|.|TRBV5-1
CASGGLNGGTQYF
TGCGCCAGCGGGGGACTCAATGGGGGTACGCAGTATTTT
>TRBJ1-1|.|.|TRBV10-3
CAITDLNTEAFF
TGTGCCATCACCGATCTGAACACTGAAGCTTTCTTT
>TRBJ2-7|.|.|TRBV5-1
CASSFQNSYEQYF
TGCGCCAGCAGCTTCCAAAACTCCTACGAGCAGTACTTC
>TRBJ1-3|.|TRBD1|TRBV5-6
CASSFGRGPGNTIYF
TGTGCCAGCAGCTTCGGTAGGGGGCCTGGAAACACCATATATTTT